A selection of T cell receptor beta chains follows, all from one sample in a study of T-cell memory formation after mild COVID-19. MiXCR, run by TCRdb on the 5' RACE reads, gives a single entry per CDR3 protein. The sample has some 130,000 distinct CDR3 sequences, roughly 15% seen once; the top ten hold roughly 14%. The sample comprised PBMCs or a T cell subset sorted from them (not recorded which). These receptors were taken from an adult woman who had mild COVID-19 (a few samples of this study predate the infection). Cell type and time point are not known. CDR3s include the opening cysteine and the closing phenylalanine or tryptophan. D genes are given only for firm matches. Rows give clone size only sometimes, using once, few, many, or a class for an expanded clone.

CDR3	DNA	D	J	V	size
CASSVGRGPYEQYF	TGTGCCAGCAGTGTCGGGAGGGGGCCCTACGAGCAGTACTTC	NA	TRBJ2-7	TRBV2	few
CASSFSGGYGYTF	TGTGCCAGCAGTTTTTCAGGGGGCTATGGCTACACCTTC	TRBD1	TRBJ1-2	TRBV12-3/TRBV12-4	few
CAISEKGSNTEAFF	TGTGCCATCAGTGAGAAAGGGTCTAACACTGAAGCTTTCTTT	NA	TRBJ1-1	TRBV10-3	few
CASSSTDRGYGYTF	TGTGCCAGCAGCTCAACGGACAGGGGCTATGGCTACACCTTC	TRBD1	TRBJ1-2	TRBV7-1	NA
CATSDPDRSTDTQYF	TGTGCCACCAGTGACCCGGACAGGAGCACAGATACGCAGTATTTT	TRBD1	TRBJ2-3	TRBV24-1	NA
CSVERQGAFEETQYF	TGCAGCGTTGAAAGGCAGGGGGCATTTGAAGAGACCCAGTACTTC	TRBD1	TRBJ2-5	TRBV29-1	NA
CASRGTGTGGRDTQYF	TGTGCCAGCCGGGGAACCGGGACAGGGGGGAGAGATACGCAGTATTTT	TRBD1	TRBJ2-3	TRBV7-6	NA
CASRADPGGGETQYF	TGTGCCAGCAGAGCGGACCCCGGCGGGGGGGAGACCCAGTACTTC	TRBD2	TRBJ2-5	TRBV6-5	NA
CASSPTGEGLEETQYF	TGTGCCAGCAGCCCAACAGGGGAAGGCCTCGAAGAGACCCAGTACTTC	TRBD1	TRBJ2-5	TRBV3-1	NA
CASGGSSSGNTIYF	TGTGCCAGCGGGGGGTCGAGCTCTGGAAACACCATATATTTT	NA	TRBJ1-3	TRBV7-9	few
CSASRPNTEAFF	TGCAGTGCTTCAAGACCCAACACTGAAGCTTTCTTT	NA	TRBJ1-1	TRBV20-1	NA
CASSPSWSGGFTGELFF	TGCGCCAGCAGCCCCTCTTGGAGCGGGGGGTTCACCGGGGAGCTGTTTTTT	TRBD2	TRBJ2-2	TRBV5-1	few
CASSTPGQIYNQPQHF	TGTGCCAGCAGCACACCGGGACAGATTTACAATCAGCCCCAGCATTTT	TRBD1	TRBJ1-5	TRBV7-2	few
CASSSGQFYEQYF	TGCGCCAGCAGCTCGGGACAGTTCTACGAGCAGTACTTC	TRBD1	TRBJ2-7	TRBV5-1	NA
CASSYYGEIGNQPQHF	TGTGCCAGCAGTTACTACGGAGAGATAGGGAATCAGCCCCAGCATTTT	NA	TRBJ1-5	TRBV6-6	few
CASSYLPDPDTQYF	TGTGCCAGCAGTTACCTTCCGGACCCAGATACGCAGTATTTT	NA	TRBJ2-3	TRBV6-5	NA
CASSVDGETNNEQFF	TGTGCCAGCAGCGTAGATGGGGAGACTAACAATGAGCAGTTCTTC	NA	TRBJ2-1	TRBV9	few
CASSQDRFYGYTF	TGTGCCAGCAGCCAGGACAGATTCTATGGCTACACCTTC	NA	TRBJ1-2	TRBV7-2	few
CASSRVNQPQHF	TGTGCCAGCAGTAGGGTGAATCAGCCCCAGCATTTT	NA	TRBJ1-5	TRBV12-3/TRBV12-4	NA